This TCR beta chain was found in a study of blood T cell repertoires in COVID-19. Study summary: COVID-19 samples, acute and convalescent, were from the United States, Italy and Spain. PBMCs, B-cell-depleted T cells, or T cells were the source of the cDNA or gDNA that made up the material.

Repertoires were generated with immunoSEQ multiplex PCR, while TCRdb's copy carries only in-frame clones and drops some. Among about 150,000 clones, 65% to 85% were seen once, and the ten largest hold under 3.5%. Per the germline V gene, CDR1 is MNHEY and CDR2 is SVGEGT. Trimming cost V 2 bases and J 4 bases, with 14 bases left between them. This CDR3 spans 15 amino acids. What was sequenced was peripheral blood. This clonotype originated in a woman aged 55-70 years with acute or convalescent COVID-19. The rearrangement links TRBV6-2 or TRBV6-3 to TRBJ2-5; no definite D call. CDR3 coding DNA: TGTGCCAGCAGTTACGGCGCCCTGGCAGGAGAGACCCAGTACTTC. Its protein product is CASSYGALAGETQYF.